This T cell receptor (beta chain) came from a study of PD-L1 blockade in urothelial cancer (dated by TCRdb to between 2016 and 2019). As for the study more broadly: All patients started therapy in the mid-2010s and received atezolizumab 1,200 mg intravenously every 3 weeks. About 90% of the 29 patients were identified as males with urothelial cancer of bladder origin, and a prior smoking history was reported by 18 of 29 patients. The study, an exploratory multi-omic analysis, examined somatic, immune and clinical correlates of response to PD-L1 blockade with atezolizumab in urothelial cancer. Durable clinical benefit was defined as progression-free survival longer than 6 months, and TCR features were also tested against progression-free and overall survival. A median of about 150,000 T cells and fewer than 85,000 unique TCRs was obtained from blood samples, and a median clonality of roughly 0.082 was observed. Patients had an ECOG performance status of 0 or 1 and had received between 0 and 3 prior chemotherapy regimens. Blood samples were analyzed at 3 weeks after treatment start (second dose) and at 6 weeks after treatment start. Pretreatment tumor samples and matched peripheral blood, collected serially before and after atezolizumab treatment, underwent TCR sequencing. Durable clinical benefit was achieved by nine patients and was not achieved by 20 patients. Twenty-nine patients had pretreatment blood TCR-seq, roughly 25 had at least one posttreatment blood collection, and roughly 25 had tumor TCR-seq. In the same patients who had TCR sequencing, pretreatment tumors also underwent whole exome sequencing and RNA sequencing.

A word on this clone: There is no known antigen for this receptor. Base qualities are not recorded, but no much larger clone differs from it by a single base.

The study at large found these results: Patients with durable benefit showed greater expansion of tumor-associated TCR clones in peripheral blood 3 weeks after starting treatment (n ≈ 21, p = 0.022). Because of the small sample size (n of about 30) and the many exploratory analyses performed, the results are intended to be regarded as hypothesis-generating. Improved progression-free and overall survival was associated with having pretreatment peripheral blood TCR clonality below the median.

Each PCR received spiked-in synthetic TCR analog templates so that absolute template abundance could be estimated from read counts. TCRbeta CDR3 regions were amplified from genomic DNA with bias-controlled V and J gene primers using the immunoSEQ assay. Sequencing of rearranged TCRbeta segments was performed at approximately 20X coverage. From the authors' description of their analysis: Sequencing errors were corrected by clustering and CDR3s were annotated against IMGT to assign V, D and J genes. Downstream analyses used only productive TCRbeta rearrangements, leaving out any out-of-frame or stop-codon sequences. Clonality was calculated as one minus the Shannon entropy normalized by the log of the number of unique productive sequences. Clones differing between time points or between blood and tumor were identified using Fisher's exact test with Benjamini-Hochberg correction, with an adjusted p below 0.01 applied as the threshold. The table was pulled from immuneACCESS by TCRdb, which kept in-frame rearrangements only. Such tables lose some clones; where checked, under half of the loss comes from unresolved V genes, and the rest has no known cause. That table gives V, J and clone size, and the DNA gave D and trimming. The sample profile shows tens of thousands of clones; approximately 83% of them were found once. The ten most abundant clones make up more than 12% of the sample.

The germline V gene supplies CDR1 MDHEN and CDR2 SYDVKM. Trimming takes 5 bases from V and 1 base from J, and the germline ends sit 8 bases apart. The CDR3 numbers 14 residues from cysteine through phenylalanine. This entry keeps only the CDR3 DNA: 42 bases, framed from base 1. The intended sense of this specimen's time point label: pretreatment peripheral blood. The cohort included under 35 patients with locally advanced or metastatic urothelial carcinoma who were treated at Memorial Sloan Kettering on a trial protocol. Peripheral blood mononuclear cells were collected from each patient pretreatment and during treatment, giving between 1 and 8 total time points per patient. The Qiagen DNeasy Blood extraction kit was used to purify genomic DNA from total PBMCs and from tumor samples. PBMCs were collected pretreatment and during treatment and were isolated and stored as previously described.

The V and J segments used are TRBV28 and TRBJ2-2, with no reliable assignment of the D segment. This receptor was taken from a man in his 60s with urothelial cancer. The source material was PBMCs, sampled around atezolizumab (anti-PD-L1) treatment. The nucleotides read TGTGCCAGCAGTCCAACACGGAACACCGGGGAGCTGTTTTTT. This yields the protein CASSPTRNTGELFF.